Listed below are T cell receptor beta chains from one sample, sequenced in a study of T cell repertoires in ileal Crohn's disease. Sequenced by immunoSEQ multiplex PCR; TCRdb stores in-frame clones only, minus some. The sample contains 2,000 to 2,500 clones, around 73% of which appear only once. Sequencing was performed on ileal tissue. The receptors originated from an adult with Crohn's disease. Both conserved end residues are part of each CDR3. Fields, in order: J gene, V gene, D gene, clone size, CDR3 DNA, CDR3 protein. D genes are given only for firm matches. Expanded clones get a size class; other rows say once, few or many, or leave the size out.

j_gene: TRBJ1-1; v_gene: TRBV28; d_gene: NA; abundance: once; CDR3nt: TGTGCCAGCAGTTTAATGGGGGCGCGGGCGTTCACTGAAGCTTTCTTT; CDR3aa: CASSLMGARAFTEAFF
j_gene: TRBJ2-5; v_gene: TRBV5-1; d_gene: TRBD2; abundance: NA; CDR3nt: TGCGCCAGCAGCATGGGACTAGCGGGAGGCCAAGAGACCCAGTACTTC; CDR3aa: CASSMGLAGGQETQYF
j_gene: TRBJ2-1; v_gene: TRBV25-1; d_gene: NA; abundance: NA; CDR3nt: TGTGCCAGCAGTGAATATTTCGGTGAGCAGTTCTTC; CDR3aa: CASSEYFGEQFF
j_gene: TRBJ2-7; v_gene: TRBV7-6; d_gene: NA; abundance: NA; CDR3nt: TGTGCCAGCAGCTTAGGTCGCAGCTACGAGCAGTACTTC; CDR3aa: CASSLGRSYEQYF
j_gene: TRBJ2-7; v_gene: TRBV2; d_gene: TRBD2; abundance: NA; CDR3nt: TGTGCCAGCAGTGCCCGCGGGGGGATGGGCTACGAGCAGTACTTC; CDR3aa: CASSARGGMGYEQYF
j_gene: TRBJ2-7; v_gene: TRBV29-1; d_gene: TRBD1; abundance: NA; CDR3nt: TGCAGCGTTGAAGGGACAGGGACTTACGAGCAGTACTTC; CDR3aa: CSVEGTGTYEQYF
j_gene: TRBJ2-1; v_gene: TRBV6-1; d_gene: TRBD2; abundance: NA; CDR3nt: TGTGCCAGCAGTTCCGCAACGACTAGCGTCAATGAGCAGTTCTTC; CDR3aa: CASSSATTSVNEQFF
j_gene: TRBJ2-1; v_gene: TRBV6-6; d_gene: NA; abundance: NA; CDR3nt: TGTGCCAGCAGACCGACGGGGGATCCGTTAGGCAATGAGCAGTTCTTC; CDR3aa: CASRPTGDPLGNEQFF
j_gene: TRBJ2-3; v_gene: TRBV9; d_gene: TRBD2; abundance: few; CDR3nt: TGTGCCAGCAGCCTCACGGGACTAGGGGGCACAGATACGCAGTATTTT; CDR3aa: CASSLTGLGGTDTQYF
j_gene: TRBJ2-7; v_gene: TRBV19; d_gene: NA; abundance: NA; CDR3nt: TGTGCCAGTAGTATAACGGGAGACTACGAGCAGTACTTC; CDR3aa: CASSITGDYEQYF
j_gene: TRBJ2-3; v_gene: TRBV27; d_gene: TRBD2; abundance: NA; CDR3nt: TGTGCCAGTTCGGGACTAGCGGGAGTAGGGGGCACAGATACGCAGTATTTT; CDR3aa: CASSGLAGVGGTDTQYF
j_gene: TRBJ1-4; v_gene: TRBV7-8; d_gene: NA; abundance: few; CDR3nt: TGTGCCAGCAGCTCGCCCGGGATAACTGAAAAACTGTTTTTT; CDR3aa: CASSSPGITEKLFF
j_gene: TRBJ2-2; v_gene: TRBV7-9; d_gene: TRBD1; abundance: NA; CDR3nt: TGTGCCAGCAGCCAACCAGACAGGGGACACCGGGGAGCTGTTTTT; CDR3aa: CASSQPDRGHRGAVF
j_gene: TRBJ2-7; v_gene: TRBV14; d_gene: NA; abundance: NA; CDR3nt: TGTGCCAGCAGCCAGGATCGGGCAGGGGACTACGAGCAGTACTTC; CDR3aa: CASSQDRAGDYEQYF
j_gene: TRBJ1-4; v_gene: TRBV30; d_gene: TRBD1; abundance: NA; CDR3nt: TGTGCCTGGGGACAGGGGGCGACAACTAATGAAAAACTGTTTTTT; CDR3aa: CAWGQGATTNEKLFF
j_gene: TRBJ2-1; v_gene: TRBV9; d_gene: NA; abundance: NA; CDR3nt: TGTGCCAGCAGCCCTCTAGCGCTCTCCTACAATGAGCAGTTCTTC; CDR3aa: CASSPLALSYNEQFF
j_gene: TRBJ2-3; v_gene: TRBV6-5; d_gene: TRBD2; abundance: NA; CDR3nt: TGTGCCAGCAGTTATACTAGCGGGGGGGAAGATACGCAGTATTTT; CDR3aa: CASSYTSGGEDTQYF
j_gene: TRBJ2-7; v_gene: TRBV5-1; d_gene: NA; abundance: NA; CDR3nt: TGCGCCAGCAGCCCTGGCCTTGGAGGCGGCTACGAGCAGTACTTC; CDR3aa: CASSPGLGGGYEQYF
j_gene: TRBJ2-7; v_gene: TRBV6-1; d_gene: TRBD2; abundance: NA; CDR3nt: TGTGCCAGCCACCAACCGGGACTAGCGGGCCCACAGCAGTACTTC; CDR3aa: CASHQPGLAGPQQYF
j_gene: TRBJ1-4; v_gene: TRBV28; d_gene: TRBD1; abundance: NA; CDR3nt: TGTGCCAGCAGTTTAGGACAGGGGGCAACAACTAATGAAAAACTGTTTTTT; CDR3aa: CASSLGQGATTNEKLFF
j_gene: TRBJ2-5; v_gene: TRBV6-5; d_gene: NA; abundance: NA; CDR3nt: TGTGCCAGCAGTCCTTTAGAGACACACCAAGAGACCCAGTACTTC; CDR3aa: CASSPLETHQETQYF
j_gene: TRBJ1-3; v_gene: TRBV2; d_gene: NA; abundance: NA; CDR3nt: TGTGCCAGCAGTCGTAACGGTTGGGGCAATACTGGAAACACCATATATTTT; CDR3aa: CASSRNGWGNTGNTIYF
j_gene: TRBJ2-1; v_gene: TRBV19; d_gene: NA; abundance: once; CDR3nt: TGTGCCAGTAGTATTTCTCGGGACACCAATGAGCAGTTCTTC; CDR3aa: CASSISRDTNEQFF
j_gene: TRBJ1-2; v_gene: TRBV7-2; d_gene: NA; abundance: once; CDR3nt: TGTGCCAGCAGCTCTCAGGTACAGATCGGCTACACCTTC; CDR3aa: CASSSQVQIGYTF
j_gene: TRBJ2-2; v_gene: TRBV11-2; d_gene: NA; abundance: NA; CDR3nt: TGTGCCAGCAGCCCGCCAGCGAACACCGGGGAGCTGTTTTTT; CDR3aa: CASSPPANTGELFF
j_gene: TRBJ1-1; v_gene: TRBV6-4; d_gene: NA; abundance: NA; CDR3nt: TGTGCCAGCAGTTCTCGAGAGGACACTGAAGCTTTCTTT; CDR3aa: CASSSREDTEAFF
j_gene: TRBJ2-7; v_gene: TRBV5-8; d_gene: TRBD1; abundance: NA; CDR3nt: TGTGCCAGCAGCTTGGCCTGGCAGGGGGAAGAGGAGCAGTACTTC; CDR3aa: CASSLAWQGEEEQYF
j_gene: TRBJ2-1; v_gene: TRBV5-4; d_gene: NA; abundance: NA; CDR3nt: TGTGCCAGCAGCCTAGATGGCTATGAGCAGTTCTTC; CDR3aa: CASSLDGYEQFF
j_gene: TRBJ2-1; v_gene: TRBV5-8; d_gene: TRBD1; abundance: NA; CDR3nt: TGTGCCAGCAGCCCCCAACAGGGGTGGGGATACAATGAGCAGTTCTTC; CDR3aa: CASSPQQGWGYNEQFF
j_gene: TRBJ2-1; v_gene: TRBV5-4; d_gene: TRBD2; abundance: NA; CDR3nt: TGTGCCAGCAGCACAGGACTAGCGGGAGGGTTCTCCAATGAGCAGTTCTTC; CDR3aa: CASSTGLAGGFSNEQFF
j_gene: TRBJ2-7; v_gene: TRBV30; d_gene: TRBD2; abundance: NA; CDR3nt: TGTGCCTCGATCGGGACTAGCGGGGGGCGAGAGCAGTACTTC; CDR3aa: CASIGTSGGREQYF
j_gene: TRBJ1-1; v_gene: TRBV5-6; d_gene: NA; abundance: few; CDR3nt: TGTGCCAGCAGCTTGGTCCCAGGGATGAACACTGAAGCTTTCTTT; CDR3aa: CASSLVPGMNTEAFF
j_gene: TRBJ2-2; v_gene: TRBV2; d_gene: TRBD1; abundance: few; CDR3nt: TGTGCCAGCAGTCGGACAGGGGGGAACACCGGGGAGCTGTTTTTT; CDR3aa: CASSRTGGNTGELFF
j_gene: TRBJ1-6; v_gene: TRBV7-6; d_gene: TRBD1; abundance: NA; CDR3nt: TGTGCCAGCAGCCGGGACAGGACCTCACCCCTCCACTTT; CDR3aa: CASSRDRTSPLHF
j_gene: TRBJ2-5; v_gene: TRBV13; d_gene: NA; abundance: few; CDR3nt: TGTGCCAGCAGCCCGCTAGCCCAAGAGACCCAGTACTTC; CDR3aa: CASSPLAQETQYF
j_gene: TRBJ1-5; v_gene: TRBV19; d_gene: NA; abundance: large; CDR3nt: TGTGCCAGTAGTCCCCAAGGCAGGGAGGGTCAGCCCCAGCATTTT; CDR3aa: CASSPQGREGQPQHF
j_gene: TRBJ2-1; v_gene: TRBV18; d_gene: TRBD1; abundance: once; CDR3nt: TGTGCCAGCTCCATCTTCGGGACAGGGGATTCCAATGAGCAGTTCTTC; CDR3aa: CASSIFGTGDSNEQFF
j_gene: TRBJ1-4; v_gene: TRBV5-1; d_gene: NA; abundance: NA; CDR3nt: TGCGCCAGCAGCTTGGCGGTCCAGGCTAATGAAAAACTGTTTTTT; CDR3aa: CASSLAVQANEKLFF
j_gene: TRBJ2-7; v_gene: TRBV5-1; d_gene: TRBD1; abundance: once; CDR3nt: TGCGCCAGCAGCTCGGCCTCTCTTGACAGGGCAAACTCCTACGAGCAGTACTTC; CDR3aa: CASSSASLDRANSYEQYF
j_gene: TRBJ2-2; v_gene: TRBV19; d_gene: NA; abundance: NA; CDR3nt: TGTGCCAGTTCTACGGTCGGGGAGCTGTTTTTT; CDR3aa: CASSTVGELFF
j_gene: TRBJ2-5; v_gene: TRBV7-8; d_gene: TRBD1; abundance: NA; CDR3nt: TGTGCCAGCAGTCAATCCACAGGGGAAGGGGAGACCCAGTACTTC; CDR3aa: CASSQSTGEGETQYF
j_gene: TRBJ1-5; v_gene: TRBV10-2; d_gene: TRBD1; abundance: few; CDR3nt: TGCGCCAGCAGAGACACAGGGGGCGGAAGCAATCAGCCCCAGCATTTT; CDR3aa: CASRDTGGGSNQPQHF
j_gene: TRBJ2-5; v_gene: TRBV2; d_gene: NA; abundance: NA; CDR3nt: TGTGCCAGCAGTCCGGACAGCCAAGAGACCCAGTACTTC; CDR3aa: CASSPDSQETQYF
j_gene: TRBJ2-5; v_gene: TRBV5-8; d_gene: NA; abundance: once; CDR3nt: TGTGCCAGCAGCCTACTAGAGTTACAAGAGACCCAGTACTTC; CDR3aa: CASSLLELQETQYF